This T cell receptor (beta chain) was captured in a study of cytomegalovirus exposure and HLA in healthy donors. Study context: The 600 to 800 first-cohort repertoires shared a platform with the 110 or so validation repertoires, as reported in a later analysis.

Trimming stripped 3 bases from V and 13 bases from J, with 18 bases between. The CDR3 is 13 residues long. CDR1 and CDR2 from the germline V gene are KGHSH and LQKENI. The protocol was immunoSEQ multiplex PCR, while the TCRdb copy is restricted to in-frame clones and leaves out a portion. The data hold some 78,000 clones, with 90% to 96% observed a single time. The source is a man aged 18-30 years in good health and CMV-seropositive. Sequencing input: PBMCs. The chain is built from TRBV18 and TRBJ1-2, with D possibly being TRBD1 (5 bases). CDR3 amino acids: CASSPGGEVAPTF. DNA of the CDR3: TGTGCCAGCTCACCGGGAGGGGAAGTCGCGCCCACCTTC.